These 9 T cell receptor beta chains share one sample of origin, sequenced in a study of early T cells in non-severe SARS-CoV-2 infection. A single record per CDR3 protein comes from TCRdb applying MiXCR to the 5' RACE reads. This repertoire shows about 71,000 distinct CDR3 sequences, roughly 15% found once; its top ten account for 11% to 15%. The sequencing input was whole blood. Receptor source: an adult who was a healthcare worker with PCR-confirmed SARS-CoV-2 infection or an uninfected control (not recorded which).

This clonotype showed up just a few times. The chain combines TRBV11-2 with TRBJ2-3; 9 bases align to TRBD2. J gave up 0 bases and V 3 bases, and 7 bases lay outside the gene matches. Per the germline V gene, CDR1 is SGHAT and CDR2 is FQNNGV. The CDR3 has 17 amino acids. The CDR3 reads CASSFSGGSFSTDTQYF. CDR3 DNA: TGTGCCAGCAGCTTTAGCGGGGGCTCATTTAGCACAGATACGCAGTATTTT. The whole variable domain, remainder taken from reference TRBV11-2 and TRBJ2-3, is EAGVAQSPRYKIIEKRQSVAFWCNPISGHATLYWYQQILGQGPKLLIQFQNNGVVDDSQLPKDRFSAERLKGVDSTLKIQPAKLEDSAVYLCASSFSGGSFSTDTQYFGPGTRLTVL.

The CDR3 DNA sequence: TGTGCCAGTAGTATCGGGCAGGGGTTAGCAGGGGCCAACGTCCTGACTTTC. Translation: CASSIGQGLAGANVLTF. The chain joins TRBV19 to TRBJ2-6; TRBD1 is a possible D gene (6 bases). Germline values: CDR1 LNHDA, CDR2 SQIVND (reference sequence). The CDR3 extends over 17 amino acids. Trimming stripped 3 bases from V and 4 bases from J, with 16 bases between.

This clonotype was recorded a few times. The V and J genes are TRBV20-1 and TRBJ2-7, with D unresolved. CDR1 and CDR2 (germline): DFQATT, SNEGSKA (reference sequence). Trimming removed 1 base from V and 3 bases from J, with 13 bases in between. The CDR3 runs 14 residues. The CDR3 coding sequence is TGCAGTGCTAGAGTAAGGACGGCTAACTACGAGCAGTACTTC. This codes for CSARVRTANYEQYF.

In its sample, this clonotype was seen a few times. V gene TRBV9 combines with J gene TRBJ2-7; TRBD2 matches at 10 bases. The CDR3 contains 16 residues. Germline CDR1 reads SGDLS; CDR2 reads YYNGEE. V was pared by 4 bases and J by 1 base, with 8 bases of the junction left unmatched. The CDR3 nucleotides read TGTGCCAGCAGCCCCTTTAGCGGGGGGCTATCCTACGAGCAGTACTTC. Amino acids: CASSPFSGGLSYEQYF.

This clonotype was seen a few times. The chain is built from TRBV7-3 and TRBJ2-2, with TRBD2 as a possible D gene (6 bases). Germline V gene data show CDR1 as SGHTA and CDR2 as FQGTGA. V lost 4 bases and J 1 base, leaving 13 bases between the germline ends. There are 16 residues in the CDR3. This chain's CDR3 is CASSSRGGLNTGELFF. The CDR3 nucleotides are TGTGCCAGCAGCTCCCGAGGAGGGCTGAACACCGGGGAGCTGTTTTTT.

This sequence joins TRBV25-1 and TRBJ2-3; 7 nucleotides line up with TRBD1. The CDR3 length is 14 residues. The junction had 13 bases not matched to a gene; V was cut back by 10 bases and J by 6 bases. Germline V gene lookup returns CDR1 MGHDK and CDR2 SYGVNS. The CDR3 DNA is TGTGCCACCTCCCTTCCAGGGGGAAGGGATACGCAGTATTTT. Amino acid sequence: CATSLPGGRDTQYF.

This clonotype was found many times. The chain has TRBV18 and TRBJ1-1; D is ambiguous. The CDR3 consists of 11 residues. Germline CDR1 is KGHSH and CDR2 is LQKENI. V was clipped by 2 bases and J by 6 bases, with 4 bases between them. The CDR3 loop reads CASSPGSEAFF. CDR3 in DNA: TGTGCCAGCTCACCAGGATCTGAAGCTTTCTTT.

This clonotype turned up a few times. V and J are TRBV20-1 and TRBJ1-1, with TRBD1 matching 7 bases. V was clipped by 3 bases and J by 4 bases; unmatched bases: 5. This CDR3 has 13 amino acids. Germline V CDR1 and CDR2: DFQATT, SNEGSKA (reference sequence). The CDR3 DNA sequence: TGCAGTGCTAGGGACAGGATCCGCACTGAAGCTTTCTTT. Protein: CSARDRIRTEAFF.

This clonotype was detected many times. V and J are TRBV9 and TRBJ2-1, with TRBD2 matching over 7 bases. The junction had 9 bases not matched to a gene; V was cut back by 6 bases and J by 6 bases. Germline loops: CDR1 SGDLS, CDR2 YYNGEE. The CDR3 totals 14 residues. The CDR3, as DNA: TGTGCCAGCAAGGAGGGGCTAGCGGCCAATGAGCAGTTCTTC. Translating it yields CASKEGLAANEQFF.